One sample yielded the 32 T cell receptor beta chains listed below, sequenced in a study of beta chain features in type 1 diabetes. Their cognate antigens are unknown. Whole-study results and caveats: Among all four CD4+ subsets, Type 1 diabetes patients had TCRB CDR3s that were moderately but significantly shorter.

Isolated RNA was reverse transcribed in full, so expressed TCRB transcripts were sequenced. Sequencing was performed with immunoSEQ multiplex PCR; in TCRdb, only in-frame clones are kept and a portion is missing. The sample includes roughly 340,000 clones, about 12% of them seen just once. What was sequenced was naive CD4+ T cells from blood. The receptors here all came from a woman under 30 with type 1 diabetes.

The CDR3: CSVAPRLNGNTEAFF. CDR3 in DNA: TGCAGCGTTGCCCCGAGGCTAAATGGGAACACTGAAGCTTTCTTT. This rearrangement joins TRBV29-1 to TRBJ1-1; D is undetermined. The V end lost 4 bases, the J end lost 1 base, and 16 bases lay between the germline ends. This CDR3 spans 15 amino acids. Germline V gene data show CDR1 as SQVTM and CDR2 as ANQGSEA. The variable domain in full, completed from reference TRBV29-1 and TRBJ1-1, reads SAVISQKPSRDICQRGTSLTIQCQVDSQVTMMFWYRQQPGQSLTLIATANQGSEATYESGFVIDKFPISRPNLTFSTLTVSNMSPEDSSIYLCSVAPRLNGNTEAFFGQGTRLTVV.

This clone was observed a few times. The chain links TRBV2 to TRBJ2-6; 8 bases are a match to TRBD2. V lost 6 bases, J lost 1 base, and 11 bases stayed unmatched. The CDR3 totals 18 residues. The germline CDR1 and CDR2 sequences are SNHLY and FYNNEI. CDR3 sequence reads: CASSPTRGGGSGANVLTF. As DNA, the CDR3 is TGTGCCAGCAGCCCAACCCGGGGGGGAGGGTCTGGGGCCAACGTCCTGACTTTC.

V is TRBV29-1 and J is TRBJ1-2; D might be TRBD1 (6 bases). From germline, CDR1 is SQVTM and CDR2 ANQGSEA. The V end was cut by 6 bases, the J end by 4 bases, with 15 bases between. The CDR3 runs 13 residues. CDR3 bases: TGCAGCGTCGGGACACAAAAGTTCTATGGCTACACCTTC. Amino acid sequence: CSVGTQKFYGYTF.

In its sample, this clone was seen a few times. Germline is not matched at one junction end, which may reflect a read error. The rearrangement joins TRBV5-4 to TRBJ2-4; 8 bases are a match to TRBD1. CDR1 and CDR2 from the germline V gene are SGHNT and YYREEE (reference sequence). The CDR3 covers 16 residues. CDR3 bases: TGCGCCAGCAGCCACTCGGACAGGGTGGCCAAAAACATTCAGTACTTC. Its protein is CASSHSDRVAKNIQYF.

This clone turned up a few times. The chain joins TRBV5-1 to TRBJ2-7; no firm D call. With 0 bases removed from V and 0 bases from J, the gap between germline ends came to 7 bases. There are 14 residues in the CDR3. Germline CDR1 is SGHRS and CDR2 is YFSETQ. CDR3 sequence: CASSLEQDSYEQYF. The CDR3, as DNA: TGCGCCAGCAGCTTGGAGCAGGACTCCTACGAGCAGTACTTC.

The chain recombines TRBV6-5 with TRBJ2-7; D is undetermined. The V end lost 5 bases, the J end lost 1 base, and 9 bases lay between the germline ends. CDR3 length: 13 residues. CDR1 and CDR2 from the germline V gene are MNHEY and SVGAGI. CDR3 sequence reads: CASSSDSSYEQYF. The CDR3 region has the DNA TGTGCCAGCAGTAGCGATTCGTCCTACGAGCAGTACTTC.

The chain carries TRBV29-1 and TRBJ2-1; 7 bases fit TRBD1. CDR1 and CDR2 from the germline V gene are SQVTM and ANQGSEA. V shed 8 bases and J 3 bases; nucleotides not matched to a gene: 16. The CDR3 runs 16 residues. The CDR3 nucleotides read TGCAGCACCCGAGACAGGGTAGTAGGGGGCTACAATGAGCAGTTCTTC. This codes for CSTRDRVVGGYNEQFF.

A few counts support this clone. The chain is built from TRBV7-9 and TRBJ1-5; 7 bases agree with TRBD1. There are 18 residues in the CDR3. Trimming cost V 1 base and J 0 bases; bases outside gene matches: 9. CDR1 and CDR2 from the germline V gene are SEHNR and FQNEAQ (reference sequence). CDR3 protein: CASSLVAGPGGSNQPQHF. CDR3 DNA sequence: TGTGCCAGCAGCTTAGTAGCGGGGCCAGGGGGTAGCAATCAGCCCCAGCATTTT.

This clone appeared a few times. The CDR3 DNA sequence: TGTGCCATCAGCCAGTCTAACTATGGCTACACCTTC. It translates to CAISQSNYGYTF. V and J are TRBV10-3 and TRBJ1-2; no definite D call. The germline V and J ends were trimmed by 6 bases and 0 bases, with 5 bases remaining between them. The CDR3 is made up of 12 amino acids. Germline assignment: CDR1 ENHRY and CDR2 SYGVKD.

The chain couples TRBV15 to TRBJ2-7, with TRBD2 matching 7 bases. This CDR3 comprises 14 residues. CDR1 is LNHNV and CDR2 is YYDKDF in the germline V gene (reference sequence). Losses at the gene ends were 3 bases for V and 12 bases for J; bases not matched to a gene: 14. DNA for the CDR3: TGTGCCACCAGCAGCCGACGGGACTATGTGCGTCGGTACTTC. Translated: CATSSRRDYVRRYF.

The chain is built from TRBV7-3 and TRBJ2-5, with 10 bases that match TRBD2. From germline, CDR1 is SGHTA and CDR2 FQGTGA. CDR3 size: 15 residues. V dropped 1 base and J dropped 5; count of bases not matched to a gene: 4. This CDR3 is CASSLISGREETQYF. In DNA form, the CDR3 reads TGTGCCAGCAGCTTAATAAGCGGGAGGGAGGAGACCCAGTACTTC.

In this sample, this clone turned up a few times. The chain joins TRBV7-8 to TRBJ2-1, with 9 bases aligning to TRBD2. With V trimmed by 3 bases and J by 5 bases, 5 bases remained unmatched. The CDR3 length is 15 residues. CDR1 and CDR2 from the germline V gene are SGHVS and FQNEAQ. Here the CDR3 DNA reads TGTGCCAGCAGCTTTGTGAGACTAGCGGACAATGAGCAGTTCTTC. Translating gives CASSFVRLADNEQFF.

In its sample, this clone was seen a few times. The chain combines TRBV29-1 with TRBJ2-4, with a possible D match to TRBD2 (7 bases). CDR1 is SQVTM, CDR2 ANQGSEA, per germline. The V gene lost 4 bases and the J gene lost 7 bases, with 17 bases spanning the gap. The CDR3 covers 14 residues. The CDR3 coding sequence is TGCAGCGTTGCTGGGGGGGGCAGAGCGAACATTCAGTACTTC. It encodes CSVAGGGRANIQYF.

The table lists this clone with a few counts. The rearrangement joins TRBV28 to TRBJ2-3; no reliable D call. The CDR3 is made up of 13 amino acids. CDR1 and CDR2 from the germline V gene are MDHEN and SYDVKM. V lost 6 bases and J 8 bases, leaving 15 bases between the germline ends. The CDR3 nucleotides read TGTGCCAGCAGCCTGCCGCTCCGGGTTACGCAGTATTTT. Encoded protein: CASSLPLRVTQYF.

This chain uses TRBV4-3 with TRBJ2-1; 8 bases agree with TRBD1. V dropped 0 bases and J dropped 7; count of bases not matched to a gene: 11. CDR1 LGHNA and CDR2 YSLEER come from the germline V gene. The CDR3 extends over 17 amino acids. CDR3 in DNA: TGCGCCAGCAGCCAAGATCAGGGGGCCTCGGGTCGGAATGAGCAGTTCTTC. This translates into CASSQDQGASGRNEQFF.

The chain employs TRBV6-5 and TRBJ2-7; 10 positions agree with TRBD1. Germline CDR1 MNHEY, CDR2 SVGAGI. Unmatched junction bases numbered 5, after V lost 5 bases and J lost 4 bases. This CDR3 comprises 14 residues. The CDR3 DNA is TGTGCCAGCAGTAGGGACAGGGGAAGGTACGAGCAGTACTTC. This sequence encodes CASSRDRGRYEQYF.

This chain joins TRBV5-1 and TRBJ2-7, with D possibly TRBD1 on 5 matching bases. V was cut by 1 base and J by 6 bases, with 14 bases left in between. This CDR3 has 14 amino acids. Germline loops: CDR1 SGHRS, CDR2 YFSETQ. The CDR3 DNA reads as TGCGCCAGCAGCTTGACCTCCAGGGCATCCGAGCAGTACTTC. It encodes CASSLTSRASEQYF.

This clone was seen more than once but under ten times. This chain links TRBV4-3 with TRBJ2-3; 8 bases fit TRBD2. This CDR3 contains 18 residues. J was trimmed by 5 bases and V by 0 bases; bases with no gene match: 13. CDR1 is LGHNA and CDR2 is YSLEER in the germline V gene. CDR3 sequence (DNA): TGCGCCAGCAGCCAAGATTTGGCGGGGGGCTTGGGAGGAGATACGCAGTATTTT. It translates to CASSQDLAGGLGGDTQYF.

The chain employs TRBV5-4 and TRBJ2-5; no firm D call. Germline V gene sequence: CDR1 SGHNT, CDR2 YYREEE (reference sequence). The CDR3 covers 12 residues. V was clipped by 1 base and J by 3 bases, with 4 bases between them. The CDR3 loop reads CASSLQEETQYF. As DNA, the CDR3 is TGTGCCAGCAGCTTGCAGGAAGAGACCCAGTACTTC.

This clone was observed a handful of times. The J gene is TRBJ2-7, the V gene TRBV27; TRBD2 aligns across 7 bases. Looked up from germline, CDR1 is MNHEY and CDR2 is SMNVEV (reference sequence). The CDR3 is 14 residues long. With 5 bases clipped from V and 3 bases from J, the junction kept 7 bases outside the gene matches. CDR3 bases: TGTGCCAGCAGTCACCGACTAGCAAGCTACGAGCAGTACTTC. Its protein product is CASSHRLASYEQYF.

This clone was detected a few times. This chain connects TRBV7-3 to TRBJ2-7; 9 bases line up with TRBD2. Germline CDR1 SGHTA, CDR2 FQGTGA. After removal of 4 bases from V and 2 bases from J, the junction contained 6 bases not matched to a gene. This CDR3 contains 15 residues. CDR3 coding DNA: TGTGCCAGCAGCTCCAGCGGGAGGCCTCCCTACGAGCAGTACTTC. As protein: CASSSSGRPPYEQYF.

The CDR3 sequence: CASSFSLAGAKETQYF. The CDR3 nucleotides read TGTGCCAGCAGCTTTTCGCTAGCGGGAGCGAAAGAGACCCAGTACTTC. The chain has TRBV7-2 and TRBJ2-5, with TRBD2 matching 10 bases. CDR1 is SGHTA, CDR2 FQGNSA, per germline. The J segment lost 3 bases and the V segment lost 3 bases, leaving 7 bases of the junction unmatched. The CDR3 length is 16 residues.

This chain links TRBV5-6 with TRBJ1-3, with 8 bases lining up with TRBD1. The germline CDR1 and CDR2 sequences are SGHDT and YYEEEE. The V gene end was trimmed by 6 bases and the J gene end by 11 bases; junction bases not matched to a gene: 10. This CDR3 has 13 amino acids. CDR3 sequence reads: CASTVDRVGSIYF. In nucleotides, the CDR3 is TGTGCCAGCACCGTGGACAGGGTCGGTTCCATATATTTT. The full variable domain, its missing parts supplied by reference TRBV5-6 and TRBJ1-3, is DAGVTQSPTHLIKTRGQQVTLRCSPKSGHDTVSWYQQALGQGPQFIFQYYEEEERQRGNFPDRFSGHQFPNYSSELNVNALLLGDSALYLCASTVDRVGSIYFGEGSWLTVV.

A few counts support this clone. This rearrangement joins TRBV30 to TRBJ1-4; possibly TRBD1 for D (5 bases). Germline V gene lookup returns CDR1 GTSNPN and CDR2 SVGIG (reference sequence). CDR3 length: 14 residues. The V end was cut by 0 bases, the J end by 3 bases, with 8 bases between. The CDR3 DNA is TGTGCCTGGAGTGTAGCACAGGCTAATGAAAAACTGTTTTTT. It specifies CAWSVAQANEKLFF.

This clone has more than one count but fewer than ten. This rearrangement joins TRBV4-3 to TRBJ1-1; the D is unclear. The V end lost 2 bases, the J end lost 7 bases, and 8 bases lay between the germline ends. The CDR3 runs to 12 residues. Germline V gives CDR1 LGHNA, CDR2 YSLEER. For the CDR3, the DNA is TGCGCCAGCAGCCAATCCAGAGGTGAAGCTTTCTTT. Amino acid sequence: CASSQSRGEAFF.

There are a few counts of this clone. The V gene is TRBV6-6, the J gene TRBJ2-2, with 11 bases lining up with TRBD2. The V gene end was trimmed by 6 bases and the J gene end by 8 bases; junction bases not matched to a gene: 8. The CDR3 has 15 amino acids. The germline CDR1 and CDR2 sequences are MNHNY and SVGAGI (reference sequence). The CDR3 DNA sequence: TGTGCCAGCAGCCTGACGGGACTAGCGGAAGGGGAGCTGTTTTTT. Amino acids: CASSLTGLAEGELFF.

V is TRBV18 and J is TRBJ2-3, with a tentative D call TRBD1 (6 bases). Germline V gene data show CDR1 as KGHSH and CDR2 as LQKENI. This CDR3 comprises 14 residues. Trimming removed 3 bases at V and 4 bases at J, with 11 bases between. The CDR3 reads CASSPDRTADTQYF. DNA of the CDR3: TGTGCCAGCTCACCCGACCGGACAGCAGATACGCAGTATTTT. The full variable domain, completed using reference TRBV18 and TRBJ2-3, is NAGVMQNPRHLVRRRGQEARLRCSPMKGHSHVYWYRQLPEEGLKFMVYLQKENIIDESGMPKERFSAEFPKEGPSILRIQQVVRGDSAAYFCASSPDRTADTQYFGPGTRLTVL.

The chain combines TRBV4-3 with TRBJ2-7, with 10 bases identical to TRBD2. Germline-derived CDR1 and CDR2 are LGHNA and YSLEER. V dropped 1 base and J dropped 6; count of bases not matched to a gene: 6. The CDR3 length is 15 residues. The CDR3 region is CASSQVWGTSAEQYF. The CDR3, as DNA: TGCGCCAGCAGCCAAGTGTGGGGGACTAGCGCCGAGCAGTACTTC.

This clone was found a few times. The chain combines TRBV29-1 with TRBJ2-5; 8 nucleotides align to TRBD1. The CDR3 consists of 13 residues. Germline CDR1 SQVTM, CDR2 ANQGSEA. V was clipped by 7 bases and J by 5 bases; unmatched bases: 9. The CDR3 is CSAQGGGRETQYF. In nucleotides, the CDR3 is TGCAGCGCACAGGGGGGAGGAAGGGAGACCCAGTACTTC. Full variable domain (outside the CDR3, taken from reference TRBV29-1 and TRBJ2-5): SAVISQKPSRDICQRGTSLTIQCQVDSQVTMMFWYRQQPGQSLTLIATANQGSEATYESGFVIDKFPISRPNLTFSTLTVSNMSPEDSSIYLCSAQGGGRETQYFGPGTRLLVL.

The rearrangement uses TRBV30 and TRBJ2-2, with D tentatively TRBD2 (6 bases). The CDR3 spans 14 residues. Trimming stripped 4 bases from V and 1 base from J, with 10 bases between. CDR1 is GTSNPN and CDR2 is SVGIG in the germline V gene (reference sequence). CDR3 in DNA: TGTGCCTGGAAAGCGGGTCAGAACACCGGGGAGCTGTTTTTT. It codes for CAWKAGQNTGELFF.

J is TRBJ2-7 and V is TRBV21-1; the listed D gene, TRBD1, was not tested against the DNA. TRBV21-1 is deemed a pseudogene. The CDR3 is 15 amino acids. The CDR3 DNA follows: TGTGCCAGCAGCAAGACAGGGAACCTTGGCTACGAGCAGTACTTC. This translates into CASSKTGNLGYEQYF.

This clone came up a few times. The chain is built from TRBV4-3 and TRBJ2-1, with TRBD2 identical over 10 bases. V shed 8 bases, J shed 4 bases, and the junction held 5 bases outside the gene matches. Germline V gene lookup returns CDR1 LGHNA and CDR2 YSLEER. The CDR3 is made up of 14 amino acids. The CDR3, as DNA: TGCGCCAGCGAAACACTAGCGGGGTACAATGAGCAGTTCTTC. It is translated as CASETLAGYNEQFF.